Each of the 6 T cell receptor beta chains below was sequenced from the same sample in a study of cytotoxic CD8 clonotypes in ibrutinib-treated CLL. The data were produced by immunoSEQ multiplex PCR, yet TCRdb's version contains in-frame clones alone and is incomplete. The sample shows approximately 100,000 clones, 45% to 65% of them seen only once. Sequencing used PBMCs, obtained after 24 months of ibrutinib treatment. The receptors originated from a human donor with chronic lymphocytic leukemia.

V gene TRBV19 combines with J gene TRBJ2-5, with 10 nucleotides matching TRBD2. Germline V gene data show CDR1 as LNHDA and CDR2 as SQIVND (reference sequence). With 5 bases clipped from V and 2 bases from J, the junction kept 8 bases outside the gene matches. The CDR3 is 16 residues long. The CDR3 here is CASSARGAGGQETQYF. For the CDR3, the DNA is TGTGCCAGTAGTGCAAGGGGAGCGGGAGGGCAAGAGACCCAGTACTTC.

The V and J genes are TRBV10-2 and TRBJ2-2, with 9 bases fitting TRBD1. CDR3 length: 15 residues. Germline V gene data show CDR1 as WSHSY and CDR2 as SAAADI. Germline trimming cut 6 bases from V and 3 bases from J; bases unmatched to any gene: 5. The CDR3 DNA reads TGCGCCAGCAGCCTTTGGGACAGGGACACCGGGGAGCTGTTTTTT. Its translation: CASSLWDRDTGELFF.

This clone came up a few times. The rearrangement links TRBV29-1 to TRBJ1-1; 7 bases are a match to TRBD1. This CDR3 is built from 13 residues. V lost 7 bases to trimming and J lost 1 base; unmatched junction nucleotides: 6. CDR1 is SQVTM, CDR2 ANQGSEA, per germline. The CDR3 sequence: CSAGDRPNTEAFF. The CDR3 DNA is TGCAGCGCGGGGGACAGACCGAACACTGAAGCTTTCTTT. The entire variable domain, with the rest obtained from reference TRBV29-1 and TRBJ1-1, is as follows: SAVISQKPSRDICQRGTSLTIQCQVDSQVTMMFWYRQQPGQSLTLIATANQGSEATYESGFVIDKFPISRPNLTFSTLTVSNMSPEDSSIYLCSAGDRPNTEAFFGQGTRLTVV.

This clone was detected only a few times. The chain uses TRBV7-2 and TRBJ2-3, with 7 bases that match TRBD2. CDR3 length equals 14 residues. V shed 2 bases, J shed 1 base, and the junction held 0 bases outside the gene matches. The germline V gene has CDR1 SGHTA and CDR2 FQGNSA. The CDR3 reads CASSLTSGTDTQYF. The CDR3 coding sequence is TGTGCCAGCAGCTTAACTAGCGGCACAGATACGCAGTATTTT.

The chain is built from TRBV6-1 and TRBJ2-1; TRBD2 aligns across 8 bases. Looked up from germline, CDR1 is MNHNS and CDR2 is SASEGT. The J segment lost 4 bases and the V segment lost 6 bases, leaving 5 bases of the junction unmatched. CDR3 length equals 14 residues. The CDR3 bases are TGTGCCAGCAGAAGCGGGGGACAATACAATGAGCAGTTCTTC. Translating gives CASRSGGQYNEQFF.

The V and J genes are TRBV6-6 and TRBJ2-7; 9 bases map to TRBD2. Per the germline V gene, CDR1 is MNHNY and CDR2 is SVGAGI (reference sequence). The CDR3 runs 15 residues. With V trimmed by 2 bases and J by 2 bases, 4 bases remained unmatched. The CDR3 loop reads CASSYQRGDAYEQYF. As DNA, the CDR3 is TGTGCCAGCAGTTACCAGCGGGGGGACGCCTACGAGCAGTACTTC.